This TCR beta chain was recorded in a study of T cell changes during pregnancy in multiple sclerosis. The repertoire was sequenced with immunoSEQ multiplex PCR; TCRdb's copy has only in-frame clones and lacks some. The table has 40,000 to 60,000 clones, approximately 90% seen once; the top ten hold about 3.1%. This clone has only one observation. The CDR3 contains 15 residues. The germline CDR1 and CDR2 sequences are LGHNA and YSLEER. Trimming took 1 base from V and 8 from J, leaving 14 bases between them. This chain uses TRBV4-3 with TRBJ1-4; D remains unclear. Source: CD8+ T cells from peripheral blood mononuclear cells, taken in the second trimester of pregnancy. This receptor was obtained from a female donor with multiple sclerosis, enrolled in a pregnancy study. The CDR3 DNA reads as TGCGCCAGCAGCCAAGGGTGGGCAGTCCCAGAAAAACTGTTTTTT. Encoded protein: CASSQGWAVPEKLFF.